This TCR beta chain was profiled in a study of vaccination and CD4 T cells after COVID-19. Noted treatment: roughly 11-day PBMC culture with coronavirus spike peptide pools or control peptides (ViraFEST assay). Before the COVID-19 pandemic (2011-2018), CD4+ T cells were obtained from the unexposed donor. ViraFEST expanded antigen-specific T cells with peptide pools, then sequenced TCRs. At the Johns Hopkins FTIC core, DNA taken from cultured CD4+ T cells was sequenced by way of the Oncomine TCR Beta short-read assay. In this case, cultured CD4+ T cells provided the extracted genomic DNA. TCRdb re-derived calls from the PCR reads in MiXCR, one entry per CDR3 protein. This sample has about 10,000 distinct CDR3 sequences, with roughly a third found just once. Regarding the study as a whole: Spike mono-reactivity was evident in 304 of the 307 vaccine-specific clones derived from convalescent patients.

As concerns this clonotype: Its antigen remains unknown.

The sequence was collected from a human donor in good health. Specimen: CD4+ T cells from blood, cultured in vitro.

The CDR3 protein is CASNQAGLSGGHTDTQYF. The CDR3 bases are TGTGCCAGCAACCAGGCTGGCCTTAGCGGGGGTCACACAGATACGCAGTATTTT. J is TRBJ2-3 and V is TRBV7-9, with TRBD2 matching over 9 bases. Germline CDR1 SEHNR, CDR2 FQNEAQ (reference sequence). This CDR3 is 18 amino acids long. J lost 2 bases, V lost 7 bases, and 16 bases had no gene match.